This passage covers 23 T cell receptor beta chains from one sample sequenced in a study of early T cells in non-severe SARS-CoV-2 infection. TCRdb re-analysed the 5' RACE reads in MiXCR, keeping a single row per CDR3 protein. The sample records under 30,000 distinct CDR3 sequences, 5.5% to 7% being singletons. The source material was whole blood. Receptor source: an adult who was a healthcare worker with PCR-confirmed SARS-CoV-2 infection or an uninfected control (not recorded which).

Ten or more counts support this clonotype. V is TRBV6-5 and J is TRBJ2-2, with D unresolved. CDR3 size: 17 residues. Germline-derived CDR1 and CDR2 are MNHEY and SVGAGI. The V end lost 2 bases, the J end lost 0 bases, and 13 bases lay between the germline ends. This CDR3 is CASSYTSVLSNTGELFF. DNA for the CDR3: TGTGCCAGCAGTTACACCTCGGTCCTTTCGAACACCGGGGAGCTGTTTTTT.

This clonotype is medium-sized within its sample. This chain connects TRBV4-3 to TRBJ1-2, with 7 positions matching TRBD1. V gave up 0 bases and J gave up 2 bases; unmatched junction bases: 0. Looked up from germline, CDR1 is LGHNA and CDR2 is YSLEER. The CDR3 extends over 14 amino acids. The CDR3 DNA follows: TGCGCCAGCAGCCAAGACAGGGGGAACTATGGCTACACCTTC. The encoded protein is CASSQDRGNYGYTF.

The sample holds many counts of this clonotype. The genes are TRBV7-9 and TRBJ1-2; 11 bases agree with TRBD1. V gave up 5 bases and J gave up 4 bases; unmatched junction bases: 12. This CDR3 comprises 17 residues. In germline, CDR1 is SEHNR, CDR2 FQNEAQ (reference sequence). The CDR3 DNA is TGTGCCAGCAGCCCCGGACAGGGGGCAGGGGTTAGCTATGGCTACACCTTC. Its protein is CASSPGQGAGVSYGYTF. The full variable domain, with the rest looked up from reference TRBV7-9 and TRBJ1-2, is DTGVSQNPRHKITKRGQNVTFRCDPISEHNRLYWYRQTLGQGPEFLTYFQNEAQLEKSRLLSDRFSAERPKGSFSTLEIQRTEQGDSAMYLCASSPGQGAGVSYGYTFGSGTRLTVV.

This clonotype occurred many times. The V call is TRBV7-2, the J call TRBJ2-1; TRBD2 aligns across 8 bases. The CDR3 is 19 amino acids. The trim removed 5 bases at V and 2 bases at J, leaving 17 bases unmatched. Germline assignment: CDR1 SGHTA and CDR2 FQGNSA. The CDR3 DNA reads TGTGCCAGCAGCCCCCGCGGCGGGGGGTCTACAAGCGCCTACAATGAGCAGTTCTTC. It encodes CASSPRGGGSTSAYNEQFF. Combining the CDR3 with reference TRBV7-2 and TRBJ2-1 gives the whole variable domain GAGVSQSPSNKVTEKGKDVELRCDPISGHTALYWYRQSLGQGLEFLIYFQGNSAPDKSGLPSDRFSAERTGGSVSTLTIQRTQQEDSAVYLCASSPRGGGSTSAYNEQFFGPGTRLTVL.

This clonotype was seen at least ten times. The chain links TRBV11-3 to TRBJ2-5, with 11 bases fitting TRBD2. There are 16 residues in the CDR3. Unmatched junction bases numbered 6, after V lost 5 bases and J lost 1 base. From germline, CDR1 is SGHNT and CDR2 YENEEA. The CDR3 DNA reads TGTGCCAGCAGCCTTCGACTAGCGGGGCTCCAAGAGACCCAGTACTTC. This gives the protein CASSLRLAGLQETQYF. Full variable domain (missing parts from reference TRBV11-3 and TRBJ2-5): EAGVVQSPRYKIIEKKQPVAFWCNPISGHNTLYWYLQNLGQGPELLIRYENEEAVDDSQLPKDRFSAERLKGVDSTLKIQPAELGDSAVYLCASSLRLAGLQETQYFGPGTRLLVL.

The table lists this clonotype with many counts. This chain uses TRBV6-5 with TRBJ2-7, with 10 bases lining up with TRBD1. This CDR3 is built from 16 residues. The V gene end was trimmed by 5 bases and the J gene end by 2 bases; junction bases not matched to a gene: 9. From germline, CDR1 is MNHEY and CDR2 SVGAGI. CDR3 sequence (DNA): TGTGCCAGCAGTCGACAGGGGGCGGCTTCGACCTACGAGCAGTACTTC. Its translation is CASSRQGAASTYEQYF.

In this sample, this clonotype turned up many times. The chain couples TRBV20-1 to TRBJ2-3; 9 bases map to TRBD2. The V and J ends lost 5 bases and 5 bases, in that order; junction bases with no gene match: 11. This CDR3 region has 15 residues. CDR1 is DFQATT and CDR2 is SNEGSKA in the germline V gene (reference sequence). The CDR3 sequence is CSAPPAGGPGDTQYF. The DNA of the CDR3 is TGCAGTGCTCCCCCGGCGGGGGGGCCTGGAGATACGCAGTATTTT.

Only a few counts were recorded for this clonotype. The genes are TRBV18 and TRBJ1-1; weak D call: TRBD1 (6 bases). CDR1 is KGHSH and CDR2 is LQKENI in the germline V gene. V lost 4 bases and J 2 bases, leaving 20 bases between the germline ends. The CDR3 runs 17 residues. CDR3 loop: CASSLAGTPNLNTEAFF. CDR3 in DNA: TGTGCCAGCTCACTTGCCGGGACACCAAACCTAAACACTGAAGCTTTCTTT.

Many counts were recorded for this clonotype. The V call is TRBV12-3 or TRBV12-4, the J call TRBJ2-3; 11 bases align to TRBD2. Trimming cost V 6 bases and J 2 bases; bases outside gene matches: 7. The CDR3 contains 16 residues. The CDR3 DNA sequence: TGTGCCAGCAGCGCAACTAGCGGGGGAACCACAGATACGCAGTATTTT. This encodes CASSATSGGTTDTQYF.

This clonotype appeared many times. The genes are TRBV7-9 and TRBJ1-1; D ambiguous. V was shortened by 1 base and J by 9 bases, with 21 bases between the two germline ends. The CDR3 length is 16 residues. The germline V gene encodes CDR1 SEHNR and CDR2 FQNEAQ (reference sequence). The CDR3 spells CASSLGLVGESDQAFF. In DNA, the CDR3 is TGTGCCAGCAGCTTAGGTCTTGTCGGAGAGTCAGACCAAGCTTTCTTT.

This clonotype was detected many times. The V and J genes are TRBV10-2 and TRBJ1-1; D is perhaps TRBD1 (5 bases). The CDR3 has 14 residues. The V and J ends lost 2 bases and 5 bases respectively, with 12 bases between them. Germline CDR1 reads WSHSY; CDR2 reads SAAADI. This CDR3 is CASSERPPGTEAFF. In DNA, the CDR3 is TGCGCCAGCAGTGAGCGGCCGCCAGGGACTGAAGCTTTCTTT.

This clonotype was seen only a few times. The rearrangement uses TRBV24-1 and TRBJ2-5; maybe TRBD1 (5 bases). The CDR3 covers 15 residues. V was trimmed by 2 bases and J by 2 bases, leaving 11 bases between them. Germline CDR1 reads KGHDR; CDR2 reads SFDVKD. CDR3: CATSDSQEAQETQYF. The CDR3 DNA reads as TGTGCCACCAGTGATTCACAGGAAGCACAAGAGACCCAGTACTTC.

This clonotype was recorded a few times. The V and J genes are TRBV5-4 and TRBJ1-2; no firm D call. The CDR3 extends over 14 amino acids. Germline V CDR1 and CDR2: SGHNT, YYREEE (reference sequence). Trimming took off 5 bases at V and 3 bases at J, with 14 bases between the two ends. The DNA for the CDR3 is TGTGCCAGCAGGAATCCCTCATGGTACTATGGCTACACCTTC. This translates into CASRNPSWYYGYTF.

This clonotype was seen a few times. This chain joins TRBV10-3 and TRBJ2-3; D is tentatively TRBD1 or TRBD2 (5 bases each). CDR3 length: 15 residues. The V end lost 3 bases, the J end lost 5 bases, and 15 bases lay between the germline ends. CDR1 is ENHRY and CDR2 is SYGVKD in the germline V gene. CDR3 DNA: TGTGCCATCAGTGATATCCAAGAGGGGTTAGATACGCAGTATTTT. Encoded protein: CAISDIQEGLDTQYF.

This clonotype was seen a handful of times. The chain uses TRBV12-3 or TRBV12-4 and TRBJ2-3, with D uncertain. Trimming pared 6 bases from V and 1 base from J, leaving 14 bases between. This CDR3 has 15 residues. The CDR3 is CASSPVLSGTDTQYF. CDR3 nucleotide sequence: TGTGCCAGCAGCCCGGTCCTCTCCGGCACAGATACGCAGTATTTT.

This clonotype was seen ten or more times. The chain couples TRBV20-1 to TRBJ2-5; D is possibly TRBD2 (5 bases). Deletions cut 0 bases from V and 7 bases from J, with 15 bases between. CDR1 is DFQATT, CDR2 SNEGSKA, per germline (reference sequence). There are 14 residues in the CDR3. CDR3 region: CSARDQEQRRTQYF. The CDR3 nucleotides read TGCAGTGCTAGAGATCAGGAACAGCGGCGGACCCAGTACTTC.

This clonotype has only a few counts. The genes are TRBV20-1 and TRBJ1-4; D ambiguous. The V and J ends lost 3 bases and 8 bases respectively, with 13 bases between them. Germline V gene lookup returns CDR1 DFQATT and CDR2 SNEGSKA (reference sequence). The CDR3 runs to 13 residues. The CDR3 DNA is TGCAGTGCTAGTCGCCTTAGGGCGGAAAAACTGTTTTTT. It encodes CSASRLRAEKLFF.

This clonotype was seen repeatedly, ten times or more. This chain uses TRBV11-2 with TRBJ2-7; D is possibly TRBD2 (6 bases). V was trimmed by 5 bases and J by 2 bases, leaving 22 bases between them. Germline V CDR1 and CDR2: SGHAT, FQNNGV. There are 17 residues in the CDR3. This chain's CDR3 is CASSARGAATHTYEQYF. The CDR3 nucleotides are TGTGCCAGCAGCGCACGCGGGGCCGCAACTCACACCTACGAGCAGTACTTC.

V is TRBV7-2 and J is TRBJ2-1; D perhaps matches TRBD1 (6 bases). Germline V gives CDR1 SGHTA, CDR2 FQGNSA. Between the trimmed V and J ends, which lost 5 bases and 3 bases, there was a span of 14 bases. The CDR3 consists of 15 residues. CDR3 nucleotides: TGTGCCAGCAGCCTACCGGGACACCTCTACAATGAGCAGTTCTTC. As protein: CASSLPGHLYNEQFF.

This clonotype came up many times. The junction shows a germline mismatch at one end, possibly a read error. This chain links TRBV7-7 with TRBJ2-1; 9 nucleotides match TRBD2. This CDR3 comprises 14 residues. Germline V lookup: CDR1 SSHAT, CDR2 FNYEAQ (reference sequence). The CDR3 reads CASSTSSGVNEQFF. The CDR3 coding sequence is TGTGCTAGCAGCACTTCTAGCGGGGTCAATGAGCAGTTCTTC.

This clonotype was seen repeatedly, ten times or more. The J gene is TRBJ1-1, the V gene TRBV7-2; D remains unclear. V gave up 2 bases and J gave up 8 bases, with 9 bases separating them. Germline V lookup: CDR1 SGHTA, CDR2 FQGNSA. CDR3 length: 12 amino acids. Here the CDR3 reads CASSLIFLEAFF. CDR3 DNA sequence: TGTGCCAGCAGCTTAATTTTCCTGGAAGCTTTCTTT.

This clonotype was counted only a few times. In nucleotides, the CDR3 is TGTGCCAGCAGTTACCCAGGGTCCTACGAGCAGTACTTC. Translation: CASSYPGSYEQYF. The chain recombines TRBV6-5 with TRBJ2-7; TRBD1 is a possible D gene (5 bases). Germline V gene sequence: CDR1 MNHEY, CDR2 SVGAGI. This CDR3 region has 13 residues. V was clipped by 2 bases and J by 1 base, with 6 bases between them.

This clonotype was seen ten or more times. The chain recombines TRBV14 with TRBJ2-7, with 12 bases identical to TRBD1. This CDR3 has 16 amino acids. Trimming took 2 bases from V and 5 from J; bases not matched to a gene: 7. CDR1 is SGHDN and CDR2 is FVKESK in the germline V gene. In DNA form, the CDR3 reads TGTGCCAGCAGCCAAAGGGACAGGGGGCCTAAGAACGAGCAGTACTTC. This translates into CASSQRDRGPKNEQYF. The whole variable domain, remainder taken from reference TRBV14 and TRBJ2-7, is EAGVTQFPSHSVIEKGQTVTLRCDPISGHDNLYWYRRVMGKEIKFLLHFVKESKQDESGMPNNRFLAERTGGTYSTLKVQPAELEDSGVYFCASSQRDRGPKNEQYFGPGTRLTVT.